These 22 T cell receptor beta chains were all obtained from the same sample, sequenced in a study of molecular identifiers for immune sequencing clone quantification. MiXCR was run by TCRdb on the PCR reads, yielding one entry per CDR3 protein. The sample lists about 640,000 distinct CDR3 sequences, 15% to 20% occurring once. Sequences were obtained from naive CD8+ T cells from blood, with Jurkat cell RNA spiked in. Noted subset: FACS-sorted CD8+CD4-CCR7+CD45RA+ naive T cells. The receptors derive from a human donor in good health. Some libraries in this study had Jurkat cell RNA spiked in.

This clonotype was recorded a few times. V is TRBV27 and J is TRBJ2-2; D might be TRBD1 (6 bases). Trimming cost V 5 bases and J 0 bases, with 10 bases left between them. In germline, CDR1 is MNHEY, CDR2 SMNVEV (reference sequence). The CDR3 runs to 15 residues. CDR3 sequence (DNA): TGTGCCAGCAGTGAGCGGACAGCGAACACCGGGGAGCTGTTTTTT. Its translation: CASSERTANTGELFF.

This clonotype was counted many times. The J gene is TRBJ2-5, the V gene TRBV6-5, with a weak D call TRBD1 (5 bases). CDR3 length equals 13 residues. V lost 2 bases, J lost 8 bases, and 12 bases lay in between. CDR1 is MNHEY and CDR2 is SVGAGI in the germline V gene. The CDR3 bases are TGTGCCAGCAGTTACGGGCAGGGCCTAACCCAGTACTTC. This translates into CASSYGQGLTQYF.

As concerns this clonotype: A much larger clone lies a single base off, so this may be a read error. The chain links TRBV5-4 to TRBJ2-2, with D uncertain. Germline V lookup: CDR1 SGHNT, CDR2 YYREEE (reference sequence). Trimming stripped 2 bases from V and 4 bases from J, with 3 bases between. CDR3 length equals 12 residues. The CDR3 DNA sequence: TGTGCCAGCAGCTTTGTCACCGGGGAGCTGTTTTTT. Translating gives CASSFVTGELFF. The full variable domain, in which reference TRBV5-4 and TRBJ2-2 provide the parts outside the CDR3, is ETGVTQSPTHLIKTRGQQVTLRCSSQSGHNTVSWYQQALGQGPQFIFQYYREEENGRGNFPPRFSGLQFPNYSSELNVNALELDDSALYLCASSFVTGELFFGEGSRLTVL.

The table lists this clonotype with a few counts. The V call is TRBV4-1, the J call TRBJ2-4; D gene unclear. The germline V gene has CDR1 MGHRA and CDR2 YSYEKL. The CDR3 sequence is 14 residues long. V dropped 0 bases and J dropped 5 bases, with 8 bases sitting between them. The CDR3 bases are TGCGCCAGCAGCCAAGATTACGGACAAAACATTCAGTACTTC. It codes for CASSQDYGQNIQYF.

This clonotype was recorded at least ten times. V and J are TRBV4-1 and TRBJ1-2; D is unclear. The germline CDR1 and CDR2 sequences are MGHRA and YSYEKL. The CDR3 totals 15 residues. V was cut by 0 bases and J by 0 bases, with 8 bases left in between. The CDR3 nucleotides are TGCGCCAGCAGCCAAGATATGCCAACTAACTATGGCTACACCTTC. It is translated as CASSQDMPTNYGYTF.

This chain joins TRBV6-2 or TRBV6-3 and TRBJ2-7; TRBD2 matches at 8 bases. The CDR3 spans 15 residues. With V trimmed by 7 bases and J by 2 bases, 10 bases remained unmatched. Germline V gene lookup returns CDR1 MNHEY and CDR2 SVGEGT. CDR3 coding DNA: TGTGCCAGCACCGAAGGCGGGAGGACGCCCTACGAGCAGTACTTC. This encodes CASTEGGRTPYEQYF.

The J gene is TRBJ2-7, the V gene TRBV7-9; D ambiguous. Germline V lookup: CDR1 SEHNR, CDR2 FQNEAQ (reference sequence). There are 14 residues in the CDR3. V gave up 4 bases and J gave up 4 bases, with 14 bases separating them. This CDR3 reads CASSSVITPYEQYF. DNA of the CDR3: TGTGCCAGCAGCTCAGTTATCACCCCTTACGAGCAGTACTTC.

This clonotype was seen many times. The rearrangement uses TRBV4-1 and TRBJ1-6, with 8 nucleotides matching TRBD1. V was clipped by 4 bases and J by 11 bases; unmatched bases: 7. This CDR3 comprises 14 residues. Germline V gene data show CDR1 as MGHRA and CDR2 as YSYEKL. The CDR3 reads CASSPGQGMTPLHF. The CDR3 DNA reads as TGCGCCAGCAGCCCAGGACAGGGCATGACACCCCTCCACTTT.

This clonotype was seen ten or more times. The chain recombines TRBV7-6 with TRBJ2-7; the D is unclear. The CDR3 runs 14 residues. V lost 5 bases to trimming and J lost 1 base, with 12 bases between them. Germline-derived CDR1 and CDR2 are SGHVS and FNYEAQ. As DNA, the CDR3 is TGTGCCAGCAGCCTTCAGTCTTATTCCTACGAGCAGTACTTC. Its translation is CASSLQSYSYEQYF. The entire variable domain, with the rest obtained from reference TRBV7-6 and TRBJ2-7, is as follows: GAGVSQSPRYKVTKRGQDVALRCDPISGHVSLYWYRQALGQGPEFLTYFNYEAQQDKSGLPNDRFSAERPEGSISTLTIQRTEQRDSAMYRCASSLQSYSYEQYFGPGTRLTVT.

In this sample, this clonotype turned up many times. This chain joins TRBV10-2 and TRBJ1-1, with D possibly TRBD1 on 5 matching bases. The CDR3 extends over 13 amino acids. Trimming removed 6 bases at V and 6 bases at J, with 14 bases between. From germline, CDR1 is WSHSY and CDR2 SAAADI. The CDR3 DNA follows: TGCGCCAGCAGCGGAGGGGAGTACGCTGAAGCTTTCTTT. This encodes CASSGGEYAEAFF.

This clonotype has more than one count but fewer than ten. V and J are TRBV30 and TRBJ2-7, with a weak D call TRBD2 (6 bases). Germline CDR1 reads GTSNPN; CDR2 reads SVGIG (reference sequence). The CDR3 is made up of 11 amino acids. The CDR3 is CAAGPSYEQYF. In DNA, the CDR3 is TGTGCAGCGGGTCCCTCCTACGAGCAGTACTTC.

There are many counts of this clonotype. This chain joins TRBV28 and TRBJ2-1, with TRBD2 matching over 10 bases. The germline V gene encodes CDR1 MDHEN and CDR2 SYDVKM. CDR3 size: 16 residues. The J segment lost 3 bases and the V segment lost 5 bases, leaving 7 bases of the junction unmatched. CDR3 sequence reads: CASSTPGLAFYNEQFF. The CDR3 bases are TGTGCCAGCAGTACCCCGGGACTAGCGTTCTACAATGAGCAGTTCTTC.

This clonotype has ten or more counts. This chain uses TRBV12-5 with TRBJ1-1; possibly TRBD1 for D (6 bases). Germline-derived CDR1 and CDR2 are LGHNT and FRNRAP. The length of the CDR3 is 15 residues. Trimming left V 4 bases short and J 0 bases short, with 12 bases between. The CDR3 DNA sequence: TGTGCTAGTGGTTGGTGGGGGGGCATGAACACTGAAGCTTTCTTT. Its translation: CASGWWGGMNTEAFF.

This clonotype was observed at least ten times. This sequence joins TRBV27 and TRBJ1-1, with TRBD1 identical over 7 bases. Trimming removed 8 bases from V and 0 bases from J; junction bases left unmatched: 9. Germline loops: CDR1 MNHEY, CDR2 SMNVEV (reference sequence). The CDR3 is 15 amino acids. The CDR3 DNA sequence: TGTGCCAGCCGCAGGGGGGGCCTTATGAACACTGAAGCTTTCTTT. This gives the protein CASRRGGLMNTEAFF.

As for this clonotype: Germline is not matched at one junction end, which may reflect a read error. This rearrangement joins TRBV7-9 to TRBJ2-5; D not resolved. The CDR3 runs to 13 residues. In germline, CDR1 is SEHNR, CDR2 FQNEAQ (reference sequence). Here the CDR3 reads CASSPRLEQDQHF. The CDR3 bases are TGTGCCAGCAGCCCCCGGTTGGAGCAGGACCAGCACTTC.

In this sample, this clonotype turned up many times. CDR3: CASSSSGHIQYF. For the CDR3, the DNA is TGTGCCAGCAGCTCCTCCGGGCACATTCAGTACTTC. This chain uses TRBV7-9 with TRBJ2-4; the D is unclear. Germline-derived CDR1 and CDR2 are SEHNR and FQNEAQ (reference sequence). V was clipped by 4 bases and J by 8 bases, with 9 bases between them. The CDR3 contains 12 residues.

This clonotype was recorded many times. The rearrangement uses TRBV13 and TRBJ2-3; tentative D call: TRBD2 (6 bases). The germline V and J ends were trimmed by 3 bases and 4 bases, with 11 bases remaining between them. From germline, CDR1 is PRHDT and CDR2 FYEKMQ (reference sequence). The CDR3 is made up of 14 amino acids. The CDR3 protein is CASSFGSLPDTQYF. The DNA for the CDR3 is TGTGCCAGCAGCTTCGGGAGTCTCCCAGATACGCAGTATTTT.

The chain carries TRBV19 and TRBJ2-1; 9 nucleotides agree with TRBD1. Germline CDR1 is LNHDA and CDR2 is SQIVND (reference sequence). This CDR3 contains 15 residues. J was trimmed by 6 bases and V by 3 bases; bases with no gene match: 6. CDR3 nucleotide sequence: TGTGCCAGTAGTATCCCGGGACAGGGATTCAATGAGCAGTTCTTC. Amino acid sequence: CASSIPGQGFNEQFF.

This clonotype was detected many times. This chain uses TRBV2 with TRBJ2-6; no clear D gene. With 2 bases removed from V and 0 bases from J, the gap between germline ends came to 2 bases. Germline V gene data show CDR1 as SNHLY and CDR2 as FYNNEI. The CDR3 is 14 amino acids. DNA for the CDR3: TGTGCCAGCAGTGAAAGCTCTGGGGCCAACGTCCTGACTTTC. Its translation: CASSESSGANVLTF.

In its sample, this clonotype was seen many times. The chain links TRBV7-2 to TRBJ1-1; D is unclear. V was cut by 5 bases and J by 7 bases, with 14 bases left in between. The CDR3 contains 13 residues. Germline CDR1 reads SGHTA; CDR2 reads FQGNSA. The CDR3 DNA reads as TGTGCCAGCAGCCTTACGACAAGTCTTGAAGCTTTCTTT. Translation: CASSLTTSLEAFF.

This clonotype was seen at least ten times. V and J are TRBV19 and TRBJ2-3; 13 nucleotides match TRBD2. CDR3 size: 17 residues. Trimming at V came to 5 bases and at J to 2 bases, leaving 7 bases not matched to a gene. The germline gives CDR1 LNHDA, CDR2 SQIVND (reference sequence). CDR3 sequence (DNA): TGTGCCAGTAGTCCCTGGGGACTAGCGGGACCCACAGATACGCAGTATTTT. It specifies CASSPWGLAGPTDTQYF.

This clonotype was seen ten or more times. This rearrangement joins TRBV6-2 or TRBV6-3 to TRBJ2-7; D gene unclear. V lost 3 bases, J lost 2 bases, and 11 bases lay in between. CDR3 length: 14 residues. In germline, CDR1 is MNHEY, CDR2 SVGEGT. CDR3 sequence reads: CASSYRNIAYEQYF. The CDR3 bases are TGTGCCAGCAGTTATCGCAACATAGCCTACGAGCAGTACTTC.